This T cell receptor (beta chain) was identified during a study of T cells expressing NK-cell markers. This CDR3 has 11 residues. Germline V gives CDR1 MNHEY, CDR2 SVGAGI. Reprocessing the 5' RACE reads, TCRdb reports a single entry for every CDR3 protein and omits DNA. With about 540,000 distinct CDR3 sequences in the sample, the ten largest clones hold around 3.3%. The chain couples TRBV6-5 to TRBJ1-1. The TCR originated in a young man in good health. The specimen sequenced was blood T cells: a sorted CD56 or NKG2C T cell subset, CD4+ or CD8+ T cells, or bulk PBMC T cells (not recorded which). CDR3 in amino acids: CASWGSTEAFF.